The 32 T cell receptor beta chains presented below share a single source sample, sequenced in a study of T-cell memory formation after mild COVID-19. TCRdb redid the calling of the 5' RACE reads with MiXCR, one entry per CDR3 protein. The sample consists of hundreds of thousands of distinct CDR3 sequences, around a quarter of them appearing once. The sequencing input was PBMCs or a T cell subset sorted from them (not recorded which). The receptor set was obtained from an adult woman who had mild COVID-19 (a few samples of this study predate the infection). Cell type and time point are not known.

The DNA for the CDR3 is TGCAGTGGGGCAGCGGGGGGCAATGAGCAGTTCTTC. As protein: CSGAAGGNEQFF. V usage is TRBV20-1 and J usage is TRBJ2-1; TRBD2 agrees at 9 bases. V trimming: 7 bases; J trimming: 6 bases; junction bases outside the gene matches: 4. Per the germline V gene, CDR1 is DFQATT and CDR2 is SNEGSKA (reference sequence). The CDR3 runs to 12 residues.

CDR3 residues: CASSPPTYTDTQYF. The CDR3 nucleotides are TGTGCCAGCTCACCGCCGACCTACACAGATACGCAGTATTTT. The gene calls are TRBV18 and TRBJ2-3; no clear D gene. Germline V gene lookup returns CDR1 KGHSH and CDR2 LQKENI. There are 14 residues in the CDR3. V dropped 3 bases and J dropped 2 bases, with 9 bases sitting between them.

The CDR3 sequence is CASSTLGGWYEQYF. The CDR3 DNA sequence: TGTGCCAGCAGTACCCTGGGAGGGTGGTACGAGCAGTACTTC. The genes are TRBV27 and TRBJ2-7; 7 bases fit TRBD2. Germline lookup yields CDR1 MNHEY and CDR2 SMNVEV (reference sequence). The CDR3 covers 14 residues. Unmatched junction bases numbered 8, after V lost 5 bases and J lost 4 bases.

The J gene is TRBJ1-1, the V gene TRBV5-1; tentatively, D is TRBD1 (5 bases). Germline lookup yields CDR1 SGHRS and CDR2 YFSETQ. The CDR3 is 14 residues long. V shed 2 bases and J shed 3 bases, with 11 bases lying between them. For the CDR3, the DNA is TGCGCCAGCAGCTTCCTCTCGGGGGACACTGAAGCTTTCTTT. It codes for CASSFLSGDTEAFF.

This clonotype was seen a few times. This rearrangement joins TRBV11-2 to TRBJ2-1; TRBD2 matches 8 bases. The J segment lost 15 bases and the V segment lost 3 bases, leaving 10 bases of the junction unmatched. The CDR3 loop spans 13 amino acids. Germline V gives CDR1 SGHAT, CDR2 FQNNGV. CDR3 in amino acids: CASSFGTSGAWFF. The DNA of the CDR3 is TGTGCCAGCAGCTTTGGAACTAGCGGCGCCTGGTTCTTC.

There are a few counts of this clonotype. The chain links TRBV4-2 to TRBJ1-2; 9 bases agree with TRBD1. The CDR3 is 19 residues long. Germline CDR1 reads LGHNA; CDR2 reads YNFKEQ. V shed 6 bases and J 0 bases; nucleotides not matched to a gene: 17. Here the CDR3 DNA reads TGTGCCAGCAGTCATACTCCCATCGGGACAGGGTGGGCTAACTATGGCTACACCTTC. It translates to CASSHTPIGTGWANYGYTF.

A few counts support this clonotype. V and J are TRBV4-3 and TRBJ2-5; 7 nucleotides match TRBD1. The CDR3 is made up of 15 amino acids. Germline values: CDR1 LGHNA, CDR2 YSLEER. Losses at the gene ends were 0 bases for V and 4 bases for J; bases not matched to a gene: 5. The CDR3 loop reads CASSQDGSGGETQYF. The DNA for the CDR3 is TGCGCCAGCAGCCAAGACGGATCAGGGGGAGAGACCCAGTACTTC.

This clonotype occurred a few times. J is TRBJ2-3 and V is TRBV18; TRBD1 aligns across 10 bases. J was trimmed by 2 bases and V by 3 bases; bases with no gene match: 5. The CDR3 spans 16 residues. The germline gives CDR1 KGHSH, CDR2 LQKENI. The CDR3 spells CASSPRQGAPTDTQYF. Here the CDR3 DNA reads TGTGCCAGCTCACCGCGACAGGGGGCCCCCACAGATACGCAGTATTTT. The whole variable domain, filled in from reference TRBV18 and TRBJ2-3, reads NAGVMQNPRHLVRRRGQEARLRCSPMKGHSHVYWYRQLPEEGLKFMVYLQKENIIDESGMPKERFSAEFPKEGPSILRIQQVVRGDSAAYFCASSPRQGAPTDTQYFGPGTRLTVL.

J is TRBJ2-1 and V is TRBV7-6; 16 nucleotides align to TRBD2. The CDR3 contains 15 residues. Germline CDR1 is SGHVS and CDR2 is FNYEAQ. V was clipped by 4 bases and J by 8 bases; unmatched bases: 2. CDR3 bases: TGTGCCAGCAGCTCGGGACTAGCGGGGGGGCATGAGCAGTTCTTC. As protein: CASSSGLAGGHEQFF.

This clonotype was picked up a small number of times. The gene calls are TRBV5-1 and TRBJ2-3; 11 nucleotides align to TRBD2. Unmatched junction bases numbered 8, after V lost 3 bases and J lost 2 bases. The CDR3 has 17 residues. Germline loops: CDR1 SGHRS, CDR2 YFSETQ. CDR3 protein: CASSSKLAGAYTDTQYF. CDR3 coding DNA: TGCGCCAGCAGCTCAAAACTAGCGGGGGCCTACACAGATACGCAGTATTTT. The full variable domain, rest sourced from reference TRBV5-1 and TRBJ2-3, is KAGVTQTPRYLIKTRGQQVTLSCSPISGHRSVSWYQQTPGQGLQFLFEYFSETQRNKGNFPGRFSGRQFSNSRSEMNVSTLELGDSALYLCASSSKLAGAYTDTQYFGPGTRLTVL.

This clonotype was counted between two and nine times. This sequence joins TRBV6-2 or TRBV6-3 and TRBJ2-1; D is unresolved. Germline V gene sequence: CDR1 MNHEY, CDR2 SVGEGT. V dropped 0 bases and J dropped 2 bases, with 5 bases sitting between them. The CDR3 contains 14 residues. CDR3 DNA: TGTGCCAGCAGTTACTCTGGGACCTACAATGAGCAGTTCTTC. It encodes CASSYSGTYNEQFF.

This clonotype came up a few times. The chain uses TRBV20-1 and TRBJ1-1, with D unclear. Germline V gene sequence: CDR1 DFQATT, CDR2 SNEGSKA (reference sequence). V lost 3 bases and J lost 1, with 9 bases in between. The CDR3 is made up of 13 amino acids. The CDR3 here is CSASPQANTEAFF. In DNA form, the CDR3 reads TGCAGTGCTAGCCCCCAAGCGAACACTGAAGCTTTCTTT.

This clonotype was seen many times. The chain joins TRBV6-5 to TRBJ2-7, with a possible D match to TRBD1 (5 bases). Germline values: CDR1 MNHEY, CDR2 SVGAGI. This CDR3 has 11 residues. Trimming removed 7 bases at V and 6 bases at J, with 10 bases between. The CDR3 sequence: CASTRGIEQYF. For the CDR3, the DNA is TGTGCCAGCACTAGGGGTATCGAGCAGTACTTC.

A few counts support this clonotype. The chain has TRBV27 and TRBJ2-1, with unresolved D. Trimming took off 1 base at V and 10 bases at J, with 11 bases between the two ends. Germline assignment: CDR1 MNHEY and CDR2 SMNVEV (reference sequence). This CDR3 spans 13 amino acids. The chain's CDR3 is CASSLFGSPEQFF. DNA of the CDR3: TGTGCCAGCAGTTTATTCGGGTCCCCGGAGCAGTTCTTC.

The table lists this clonotype with a count of one. The V gene is TRBV15, the J gene TRBJ1-1; a possible D gene is TRBD1 (5 bases). The length of the CDR3 is 15 residues. CDR1 and CDR2 from the germline V gene are LNHNV and YYDKDF (reference sequence). V was pared by 0 bases and J by 3 bases, with 11 bases between. The CDR3 is CATSRDWGLDTEAFF. The CDR3 DNA reads as TGTGCCACCAGCAGAGATTGGGGCTTAGACACTGAAGCTTTCTTT.

This clonotype was detected a few times. The chain links TRBV11-2 to TRBJ1-1; 9 nucleotides align to TRBD1. V dropped 5 bases and J dropped 0; count of bases not matched to a gene: 10. The CDR3 extends over 17 amino acids. Germline V gives CDR1 SGHAT, CDR2 FQNNGV. Here the CDR3 DNA reads TGTGCCAGCAGCCTTCGGACAGGGGTTCGTATGAACACTGAAGCTTTCTTT. Translating gives CASSLRTGVRMNTEAFF.

This clonotype was counted once. V usage is TRBV4-1 and J usage is TRBJ1-6; D is unresolved. Germline loops: CDR1 MGHRA, CDR2 YSYEKL. The V end lost 4 bases, the J end lost 9 bases, and 16 bases lay between the germline ends. The CDR3 covers 15 residues. CDR3 residues: CASSPSVGLTSPLHF. DNA for the CDR3: TGCGCCAGCAGCCCGTCTGTGGGTTTAACTTCACCCCTCCACTTT.

This clonotype was picked up a small number of times. The chain couples TRBV12-3 or TRBV12-4 to TRBJ2-5; D remains ambiguous. The CDR3 extends over 13 amino acids. The V gene lost 6 bases and the J gene lost 7 bases, with 15 bases spanning the gap. CDR3 coding DNA: TGTGCCAGCAGCTTAACAGCCCCGAGGACCCAGTACTTC. It codes for CASSLTAPRTQYF.

This chain uses TRBV5-1 with TRBJ2-7; D is unclear. Between the trimmed V and J ends, which lost 1 base and 2 bases, there was a span of 7 bases. In germline, CDR1 is SGHRS, CDR2 YFSETQ. The length of the CDR3 is 13 residues. CDR3 bases: TGCGCCAGCAGCTTGAGGGCTCCCTACGAGCAGTACTTC. Protein product: CASSLRAPYEQYF.

Many counts were recorded for this clonotype. The chain employs TRBV25-1 and TRBJ2-1; TRBD1 aligns across 12 bases. The trim removed 2 bases at V and 8 bases at J, leaving 4 bases unmatched. Per the germline V gene, CDR1 is MGHDK and CDR2 is SYGVNS. The CDR3 totals 15 residues. Written as DNA, the CDR3 is TGTGCCAGCAGTGAAACCGGGACAGGGGGCGATGAGCAGTTCTTC. Protein product: CASSETGTGGDEQFF.

This clonotype occurred a few times. The chain uses TRBV12-3 or TRBV12-4 and TRBJ2-7; 7 bases line up with TRBD1. V shed 5 bases, J shed 2 bases, and the junction held 12 bases outside the gene matches. The CDR3 is 16 amino acids. The chain's CDR3 is CASSDPRDSLPYEQYF. DNA of the CDR3: TGTGCCAGCAGTGACCCCCGGGACAGCCTCCCCTACGAGCAGTACTTC.

This chain uses TRBV9 with TRBJ2-1; 9 bases match TRBD1. The CDR3 has 16 amino acids. V lost 3 bases, J lost 3 bases, and 7 bases stayed unmatched. The germline V gene encodes CDR1 SGDLS and CDR2 YYNGEE. Here the CDR3 DNA reads TGTGCCAGCAGCGCCCAACCGGGACAGGGCTACAATGAGCAGTTCTTC. Translating it yields CASSAQPGQGYNEQFF.

The V call is TRBV6-5, the J call TRBJ1-2; D gene uncertain. Trimming took off 2 bases at V and 6 bases at J, with 22 bases between the two ends. Germline CDR1 reads MNHEY; CDR2 reads SVGAGI. This CDR3 is 17 amino acids long. CDR3 loop: CASSYGRYQSLRDGYTF. CDR3 DNA: TGTGCCAGCAGTTACGGCAGGTACCAATCCTTGAGGGATGGCTACACCTTC.

The chain carries TRBV7-8 and TRBJ2-3; TRBD2 aligns across 9 bases. The CDR3 length is 18 residues. The germline V gene has CDR1 SGHVS and CDR2 FQNEAQ. The J segment lost 1 base and the V segment lost 5 bases, leaving 13 bases of the junction unmatched. The CDR3 sequence is CASSHRGGGARGTDTQYF. CDR3 nucleotide sequence: TGTGCCAGCAGCCACAGGGGCGGGGGGGCCAGGGGCACAGATACGCAGTATTTT. The full variable domain, rest sourced from reference TRBV7-8 and TRBJ2-3, is GAGVSQSPRYKVAKRGQDVALRCDPISGHVSLFWYQQALGQGPEFLTYFQNEAQLDKSGLPSDRFFAERPEGSVSTLKIQRTQQEDSAVYLCASSHRGGGARGTDTQYFGPGTRLTVL.

The chain is built from TRBV29-1 and TRBJ2-5, with no clear D. CDR3 length: 13 residues. V was clipped by 0 bases and J by 4 bases, with 9 bases between them. In germline, CDR1 is SQVTM, CDR2 ANQGSEA. The CDR3 loop reads CSVEDRGGETQYF. CDR3 DNA: TGCAGCGTTGAAGATCGAGGCGGAGAGACCCAGTACTTC.

The rearrangement joins TRBV10-3 to TRBJ2-7; a weak D match, TRBD1 (6 bases). From germline, CDR1 is ENHRY and CDR2 SYGVKD. This CDR3 is 14 amino acids long. The V and J ends lost 4 bases and 6 bases respectively, with 16 bases between them. CDR3 residues: CAISAGPGVAEQYF. In nucleotides, the CDR3 is TGTGCCATCAGTGCTGGGCCAGGGGTCGCCGAGCAGTACTTC.

The chain links TRBV5-1 to TRBJ1-6, with 7 positions matching TRBD1. The CDR3 is 16 residues long. The V gene's germline CDR1 is SGHRS and CDR2 YFSETQ. The V segment lost 4 bases and the J segment 11 bases; nucleotides outside the gene matches: 15. The CDR3 sequence: CASSAGGRQGGAPLHF. The CDR3 region has the DNA TGCGCCAGCAGCGCCGGAGGGCGACAGGGAGGGGCACCCCTCCACTTT.

The chain joins TRBV4-3 to TRBJ2-5, with a possible D match to TRBD2 (6 bases). Germline V gene sequence: CDR1 LGHNA, CDR2 YSLEER. There are 14 residues in the CDR3. Here the CDR3 DNA reads TGCACCCCGTCAAGGGCGGGGCACCAAGAGACCCAGTACTTC. It is translated as CTPSRAGHQETQYF.

This clonotype was observed at least ten times. This chain connects TRBV29-1 to TRBJ2-7; D is undetermined. The CDR3 spans 13 residues. The V and J ends lost 0 bases and 9 bases respectively, with 15 bases between them. Per the germline V gene, CDR1 is SQVTM and CDR2 is ANQGSEA. CDR3 sequence: CSVEEMKGSWQYF. In DNA, the CDR3 is TGCAGCGTTGAAGAGATGAAGGGCTCTTGGCAGTACTTC.

V usage is TRBV5-1 and J usage is TRBJ2-7; weak D call: TRBD1 (6 bases). Germline V gene lookup returns CDR1 SGHRS and CDR2 YFSETQ. Trimming took off 3 bases at V and 0 bases at J, with 13 bases between the two ends. The CDR3 consists of 15 residues. As DNA, the CDR3 is TGCGCCAGCAGCTCATTACAGGGACCCTCCTACGAGCAGTACTTC. Protein sequence: CASSSLQGPSYEQYF.

This chain joins TRBV30 and TRBJ1-1; D remains ambiguous. The CDR3 covers 13 residues. The V end lost 3 bases, the J end lost 0 bases, and 8 bases lay between the germline ends. CDR1 GTSNPN and CDR2 SVGIG come from the germline V gene (reference sequence). Written as DNA, the CDR3 is TGTGCCTGGAGCTCGATCCTGAACACTGAAGCTTTCTTT. Amino acids: CAWSSILNTEAFF.

This clonotype was counted a few times. The V gene is TRBV12-3 or TRBV12-4, the J gene TRBJ1-1; a possible D gene is TRBD1 (6 bases). The CDR3 covers 12 residues. The germline V and J ends were trimmed by 7 bases and 5 bases, with 11 bases remaining between them. The CDR3 sequence is CASTKQGTEAFF. CDR3 sequence (DNA): TGTGCCAGCACTAAACAGGGTACTGAAGCTTTCTTT.